This passage covers 3 T cell receptor beta chains from one sample sequenced in a study of T cells in tuberculosis. Produced via immunoSEQ multiplex PCR; TCRdb's table is partial and in-frame only. Here the sample spans approximately 30,000 clones, 70% to 90% being singletons. The time point was: new active TB diagnosis, blood taken before or within 7 days of starting treatment. Here the sequenced sample was PBMCs, taken at tuberculosis diagnosis. The receptors shown here come from an adult with tuberculosis.

The chain joins TRBV28 to TRBJ2-5; D may be TRBD2 (6 bases). The CDR3 consists of 13 residues. The germline V gene encodes CDR1 MDHEN and CDR2 SYDVKM. Deletions cut 6 bases from V and 5 bases from J, with 13 bases between. CDR3 amino acids: CASSRDLGETQYF. DNA of the CDR3: TGTGCCAGCAGCAGGGACTTAGGTGAGACCCAGTACTTC. Variable domain in full (rest from reference TRBV28 and TRBJ2-5): DVKVTQSSRYLVKRTGEKVFLECVQDMDHENMFWYRQDPGLGLRLIYFSYDVKMKEKGDIPEGYSVSREKKERFSLILESASTNQTSMYLCASSRDLGETQYFGPGTRLLVL.

This clone was seen more than once but under ten times. J is TRBJ1-5 and V is TRBV11-2; D is possibly TRBD1 (6 bases). Trimming left V 3 bases short and J 9 bases short, with 9 bases between. This CDR3 is built from 12 residues. Germline lookup yields CDR1 SGHAT and CDR2 FQNNGV. CDR3 nucleotides: TGTGCCAGCAGCTTGGACAGATGGCCCCAGCATTTT. It specifies CASSLDRWPQHF.

The chain employs TRBV5-6 and TRBJ1-4, with 9 bases identical to TRBD1. Germline V gene sequence: CDR1 SGHDT, CDR2 YYEEEE. Germline trimming cut 4 bases from V and 8 bases from J; bases unmatched to any gene: 15. The CDR3 spans 17 residues. The CDR3 loop reads CASSPTGQGLRGEKLFF. Written as DNA, the CDR3 is TGTGCCAGCAGCCCGACGGGACAGGGCCTTCGGGGGGAAAAACTGTTTTTT.